This T cell receptor (beta chain) was recorded in a study of blood T cells in healthy people across ages. General study points: Older age went with lower TCR beta diversity per million T cells, in a roughly linear way.

This clonotype was counted only a few times. Its antigen is still unknown. A second PCR, run for roughly 7 to 11 cycles, used a sample-barcoded 5' primer plus a J-beta primer mix. The template-switch adaptor was a 5' adaptor with 12 random nucleotides. It tagged each cDNA molecule. CDR3-containing paired-end reads numbering at least 2.5 million came from each sample. MiXCR, applied by TCRdb to the 5' RACE reads, yields one record per CDR3 protein. Among about 1 million distinct CDR3 sequences listed, about 25% were seen once. Germline V gives CDR1 MGHRA, CDR2 YSYEKL. V lost 1 base to trimming and J lost 2 bases, with 8 bases between them. The CDR3 is made up of 14 amino acids. The same data also went into a second study, on T cells of mothers and their children. That source adds: The output of TCR recombination is shaped by thymic selection similarly in related and unrelated pairs.

V is TRBV4-1 and J is TRBJ1-2; D gene unclear. Sample: blood. This sequence was found in a girl aged 2 to 9 in good health. CDR3 bases: TGCGCCAGCAGCCAAGTAGCGGAGAACTATGGCTACACCTTC. Residues: CASSQVAENYGYTF.